This T cell receptor (beta chain) was observed in a study of blood T cell repertoires in COVID-19. Study-wide background: The samples span acute and convalescent COVID-19 from the United States, Italy and Spain.

Authors' analysis steps: Estimates of nucleated cell counts were drawn from the amplification of reference gene primers. Sequencing used immunoSEQ multiplex PCR; TCRdb keeps in-frame clones, though not all of them. V and J calls plus clone size are reproduced from that table; the DNA served to infer D and trimming. Altogether about 120,000 clones are present, about nine tenths being singletons, with the ten largest covering under 2%. The CDR3 loop spans 16 amino acids. Germline CDR1 and CDR2: SGHVS and FQNEAQ. J gave up 0 bases and V 4 bases, and 6 bases lay outside the gene matches. The sequenced material came from peripheral blood. The rearrangement uses TRBV7-8 and TRBJ1-5; 7 nucleotides agree with TRBD1. The sequence was obtained from a human donor with active COVID-19. The donor label of this sample is uncertain. The CDR3 sequence: CASSSGTVYSNQPQHF. In nucleotides, the CDR3 is TGTGCCAGCAGCTCCGGGACAGTATATAGCAATCAGCCCCAGCATTTT.